Following are 27 T cell receptor beta chains from one sample sequenced in a study of CD8+ T cells in alopecia areata. CD4, CD8alpha, NKG2D, NKG2ACE and other markers guided sorting of pooled cutaneous lymph node cells. After isolation, RNA underwent reverse transcription to generate cDNA as the sequencing template. Sequencing used immunoSEQ multiplex PCR; TCRdb keeps in-frame clones, though not all of them. The sample presents 200,000 to 300,000 clones, none singletons. The sequencing sample was made of CD4+ T cells sorted from a lymph node. The receptor source for this set is a C3H/HeJ mouse with alopecia areata. For the strain, the MHC haplotype given is H2-k.

Of note for this clone: The genes and germline here are from mouse. Sequencing ends 4 residues short of the CDR3 end; the germline J gene provides the rest. The chain has TRBV13-1 and TRBJ2-1; weak D call: TRBD1 (5 bases). Germline lookup yields CDR1 NSHNY and CDR2 SYGAGN. The length of the CDR3 is 13 residues. The V and J ends lost 6 bases and 1 base respectively, with 8 bases between them. CDR3 DNA, as far as it was read: TGTGCCAGCAAGCAGGGAAACTATGCT. This translates into CASKQGNYA. In full, the CDR3 reads CASKQGNYAEQFF.

This clone has only a few counts. The gene names here belong to mouse. The read falls 4 residues short of the CDR3 end, and the missing part is taken from the germline J gene. The chain links TRBV17 to TRBJ1-1, with D unclear. CDR3 length equals 13 residues. From germline, CDR1 is MNHDT and CDR2 YYDKIL. Trimming took 0 bases from V and 4 from J, leaving 6 bases between them. The CDR3 here is CASSRDLGTEVFF. Incomplete CDR3 DNA: TGTGCTAGCAGTAGAGATTTGGGCACA.

Concerning this clone itself: Mouse germline and gene names are used. The read is 4 residues too short to cover the CDR3 end, so that end is filled in from the germline J gene. The gene calls are TRBV19 and TRBJ1-2, with D maybe TRBD1 (5 bases). The CDR3 extends over 13 amino acids. CDR1 and CDR2 (germline): FNHDT, SITEND (reference sequence). CDR3: CASSPGLGDDYTF. CDR3 DNA (partial): TGTGCCAGCAGCCCGGGACTGGGGGAC.

With regard to this clone: The genes and germline here are from mouse. The read falls 4 residues short of the CDR3 end, and the missing part is taken from the germline J gene. The chain carries TRBV2 and TRBJ2-4; TRBD1 aligns across 10 bases. The CDR3 is 15 amino acids. From germline, CDR1 is LGHNA and CDR2 YSYQKL. CDR3: CASSQDPGQGNTLYF. The DNA read from the CDR3 is TGTGCCAGCAGCCAAGATCCGGGACAGGGGAAC.

The table lists this clone with a few counts. Each gene name is a mouse one. The read ends 4 residues early relative to the CDR3; the germline J gene fills the gap. The chain carries TRBV13-3 and TRBJ2-7; 9 bases map to TRBD1. Germline V gene lookup returns CDR1 NNHDY and CDR2 SYVADS. This CDR3 has 14 amino acids. The CDR3 sequence is CASSDKDRGYEQYF. Partial CDR3 DNA: TGTGCCAGCAGTGATAAGGACAGGGGTTAT.

This clone was seen a few times. Gene names are the mouse ones. The observed sequence ends 4 residues before the CDR3 terminus, with the missing tail filled in from the germline J gene. The chain carries TRBV13-2 and TRBJ2-2; the D gene is possibly TRBD1 (6 bases). This CDR3 has 15 amino acids. Germline V CDR1 and CDR2: NNHNN, SYGAGS (reference sequence). Trimming removed 0 bases from V and 3 bases from J, with 9 bases in between. The covered CDR3 bases are TGTGCCAGCGGTGATGCAGGGGCGGACACCGGG. As protein: CASGDAGADTG. In full, the CDR3 is CASGDAGADTGQLYF.

About this clone itself: The genes are named according to mouse. The read finishes 4 residues shy of the CDR3 end, and the germline J gene is used to complete it. The sample has other DNA sequences that encode this CDR3 too. The chain has TRBV31 and TRBJ2-3; 12 bases line up with TRBD2. The junction had 3 bases not matched to a gene; V was cut back by 1 base and J by 1 base. Germline CDR1 and CDR2: GKSSPN and SITVG. The CDR3 contains 16 residues. CDR3 DNA, as far as it was read: TGTGCCTGGAGTCCGGGACTGGGGGGTGGTGCAGAA. Translating gives CAWSPGLGGGAE. The whole CDR3 protein is CAWSPGLGGGAETLYF.

As regards this clone: Genes here carry mouse names. The read stops 4 residues short of the end of the CDR3; the missing end is completed from the germline J gene. This chain joins TRBV31 and TRBJ1-2; TRBD1 agrees at 7 bases. This CDR3 spans 15 amino acids. V was pared by 0 bases and J by 0 bases, with 4 bases of the junction left unmatched. Germline V lookup: CDR1 GKSSPN, CDR2 SITVG. Partial CDR3 DNA: TGTGCCTGGAGTCTAAAAGGGACAGCAAACTCC. Its translation: CAWSLKGTANS. The full-length CDR3 reads as CAWSLKGTANSDYTF.

This clone was counted a few times. Gene names denote mouse genes. The read ends 4 residues shy of where the CDR3 ends; the end is completed using the germline J gene. V and J are TRBV1 and TRBJ1-1, with 8 bases lining up with TRBD1. With V trimmed by 4 bases and J by 1 base, 5 bases remained unmatched. CDR1 is NSQYPW and CDR2 is LRSPGD in the germline V gene (reference sequence). CDR3 length: 15 residues. Here the CDR3 reads CTCSGAGTGNTEVFF. The covered CDR3 bases are TGCACCTGCAGTGGAGCTGGGACAGGGAACACA.

Comments on this clone: Gene names are the mouse ones. The missing CDR3 end, 4 residues past where the read stops, is filled in from the germline J gene. V usage is TRBV13-3 and J usage is TRBJ1-1; D is possibly TRBD1 (6 bases). Germline V gene lookup returns CDR1 NNHDY and CDR2 SYVADS. The CDR3 contains 11 residues. CDR3 in amino acids: CASTGRAEVFF. The sequenced CDR3 bases are TGTGCCAGTACAGGGAGGGCA.

As for this clone: Genes here carry mouse names. Read sequence stops 4 residues before the CDR3 end, and the germline J gene provides the missing end. The chain joins TRBV13-3 to TRBJ2-1; TRBD1 matches at 10 bases. The CDR3 runs to 14 residues. The V gene's germline CDR1 is NNHDY and CDR2 SYVADS. The junction had 4 bases not matched to a gene; V was cut back by 4 bases and J by 6 bases. The sequenced CDR3 bases are TGTGCCAGCAGTCCGGGACAGGGGATTGCT. Its protein is CASSPGQGIA. The CDR3 in full is CASSPGQGIAEQFF.

This clone was seen a handful of times. Gene names are the mouse ones. In the same sample, other DNA sequences code for this CDR3. CDR3 bases read: TGCACCTGCAGTGCGGACAGGGGGAATTCGCCC. Amino acids: CTCSADRGNSP. The whole CDR3 region reads CTCSADRGNSPLYF. The chain couples TRBV1 to TRBJ1-6, with 10 bases fitting TRBD1. The sequence runs out 3 residues before the end of the CDR3; the remainder is reconstructed from the germline J gene. TRBJ1-6 is placed among ORFs of uncertain function. CDR1 is NSQYPW, CDR2 LRSPGD, per germline (reference sequence). This CDR3 spans 14 amino acids. The V gene end was trimmed by 3 bases and the J gene end by 7 bases; junction bases not matched to a gene: 0.

This clone was seen ten or more times. Genes and germline come from the mouse. The CDR3 end is not reached by the read, which stops 4 residues before it; the germline J gene fills it in. This chain uses TRBV17 with TRBJ2-7, with D possibly matching TRBD1 (5 bases). The CDR3 consists of 16 residues. CDR1 and CDR2 (germline): MNHDT, YYDKIL. CDR3 DNA (partial): TGTGCTAGCAGTAGCGAAGGCGGTCAGGGAGAAGAT. Residues: CASSSEGGQGED. The CDR3 in its entirety is CASSSEGGQGEDEQYF.

The table lists this clone with a few counts. Gene names are the mouse ones. From the germline J gene comes the end of the CDR3, since the read stops 4 residues before it. Distinct nucleotide sequences in the sample also encode this CDR3. This chain joins TRBV13-1 and TRBJ2-2; 9 nucleotides agree with TRBD2. V was pared by 0 bases and J by 5 bases, with 2 bases of the junction left unmatched. The CDR3 has 15 residues. Germline CDR1 is NSHNY and CDR2 is SYGAGN. The CDR3 DNA, read in part, is TGTGCCAGCAGTGATGCACTGGGGGGTACCGGG. This encodes CASSDALGGTG. The CDR3 in full is CASSDALGGTGQLYF.

Details on this clone: The gene names here belong to mouse. The read halts 4 residues ahead of the CDR3 end, with the missing end drawn from the germline J gene. V usage is TRBV13-1 and J usage is TRBJ2-3; TRBD2 matches at 7 bases. With V trimmed by 0 bases and J by 3 bases, 7 bases remained unmatched. Germline lookup yields CDR1 NSHNY and CDR2 SYGAGN. This CDR3 comprises 16 residues. This chain's CDR3 is CASSDAGWGEAETLYF. Partial CDR3 DNA: TGTGCCAGCAGTGATGCAGGTTGGGGGGAGGCAGAA.

Of note for this clone: The genes and germline here are from mouse. With the read ending 4 residues before the CDR3 end, the germline J gene is used to fill in that end. The chain uses TRBV19 and TRBJ2-4, with 9 bases aligning to TRBD2. The CDR3 contains 15 residues. Germline values: CDR1 FNHDT, CDR2 SITEND (reference sequence). CDR3 loop: CASSIPGLGKNTLYF. The CDR3 bases that were read are TGTGCCAGCAGTATCCCCGGACTGGGGAAAAAC. The entire variable domain, with the rest obtained from reference TRBV19 and TRBJ2-4, is as follows: GGIITQTPKFLIGQEGQKLTLKCQQNFNHDTMYWYRQDSGKGLRLIYYSITENDLQKGDLSEGYDASREKKSSFSLTVTSAQKNEMAVFLCASSIPGLGKNTLYFGAGTRLSVL.

This clone has more than one count but fewer than ten. Genes and germline are mouse. Read coverage stops 4 residues before the CDR3 terminus; the germline J gene supplies the remainder. The chain employs TRBV29 and TRBJ2-1, with 7 positions matching TRBD1. Germline V gene data show CDR1 as MSHET and CDR2 as SYDVDS. The CDR3 length is 11 residues. The covered CDR3 bases are TGTGCTAGAAACAGGGGCGCT. It specifies CARNRGA. The full CDR3 sequence reads CARNRGAEQFF.

The table lists this clone with a few counts. Germline and genes: mouse. The sequence runs out 4 residues before the end of the CDR3; the remainder is reconstructed from the germline J gene. The chain links TRBV13-2 to TRBJ2-1, with D tentatively TRBD2 (6 bases). The germline V gene has CDR1 NNHNN and CDR2 SYGAGS (reference sequence). Trimming took off 0 bases at V and 5 bases at J, with 9 bases between the two ends. CDR3 size: 14 residues. The CDR3 is CASGDGDSHAEQFF. The CDR3 bases that were read are TGTGCCAGCGGTGATGGGGACTCCCATGCT.

A remark on this clone: Gene names are mouse gene names. Coverage ceases 4 residues before the CDR3 finishes, and the germline J gene fills in the end. The chain uses TRBV5 and TRBJ2-3; D is perhaps TRBD2 (6 bases). CDR3 length: 14 amino acids. Trimming stripped 4 bases from V and 0 bases from J, with 8 bases between. CDR1 LGHNA and CDR2 YNLKQL come from the germline V gene (reference sequence). The sequenced CDR3 bases are TGTGCCAGCAGCCTTGGGGGTAGTGCAGAA. It codes for CASSLGGSAE. In full, the CDR3 reads CASSLGGSAETLYF.

This clone was observed a few times. The germline and genes are mouse ones. The observed sequence ends 4 residues before the CDR3 terminus, with the missing tail filled in from the germline J gene. J is TRBJ2-5 and V is TRBV13-1; D call uncertain. The CDR3 extends over 12 amino acids. Germline lookup yields CDR1 NSHNY and CDR2 SYGAGN. The part of the CDR3 DNA that was read is TGTGCCAGCAGTCAGGAAGGGGAC. It codes for CASSQEGD. The complete CDR3 protein is CASSQEGDTQYF.

In its sample, this clone was seen a few times. Mouse gene names and germline throughout. CDR3 amino acids: CASSLSQYNSPLYF. The DNA read from the CDR3 is TGTGCTAGCAGTTTATCCCAGTATAATTCGCCC. The J gene is TRBJ1-6, the V gene TRBV29; D is undetermined. Sequencing ends 3 residues short of the CDR3 end; the germline J gene provides the rest. TRBJ1-6 has ORF status, its function being uncertain. The CDR3 has 14 amino acids. V was pared by 0 bases and J by 4 bases, with 4 bases between. Germline loops: CDR1 MSHET, CDR2 SYDVDS.

Note on this clone: Gene names follow the mouse nomenclature. The CDR3 goes on 4 residues after the read ends, and that part is filled in from the germline J gene. The sample has other DNA sequences that encode this CDR3 too. This chain connects TRBV1 to TRBJ2-7; 8 bases agree with TRBD2. The CDR3 runs to 14 residues. From germline, CDR1 is NSQYPW and CDR2 LRSPGD (reference sequence). V dropped 1 base and J dropped 3; count of bases not matched to a gene: 2. CDR3 bases read: TGCACCTGCAGTGCAGGGACTGGGAACTAT. This codes for CTCSAGTGNY. In full, the CDR3 reads CTCSAGTGNYEQYF. The entire variable domain, with the rest obtained from reference TRBV1 and TRBJ2-7, is as follows: VTLLEQNPRWRLVPRGQAVNLRCILKNSQYPWMSWYQQDLQKQLQWLFTLRSPGDKEVKSLPGADYLATRVTDTELRLQVANMSQGRTLYCTCSAGTGNYEQYFGPGTRLTVL.

As regards this clone: Gene labels here are mouse ones. The read terminates 4 residues before the CDR3 end, so the remaining end is supplied by the germline J gene. The chain combines TRBV13-1 with TRBJ2-5; perhaps TRBD2 as D (5 bases). The CDR3 covers 14 residues. Trimming removed 1 base at V and 2 bases at J, with 8 bases between. Germline V gives CDR1 NSHNY, CDR2 SYGAGN. The CDR3 sequence is CASSDSGSQDTQYF. The CDR3 bases that were read are TGTGCCAGCAGTGATTCTGGGAGCCAAGAC.

This clone was counted only a few times. Mouse germline and gene names are used. The sequenced fragment ends 4 residues before the CDR3 boundary, so the rest is inferred from the germline J gene. The rearrangement joins TRBV5 to TRBJ2-1; possible D gene TRBD1, 5 bases. The CDR3 spans 13 residues. The germline V gene encodes CDR1 LGHNA and CDR2 YNLKQL (reference sequence). CDR3 bases read: TGTGCCAGCAGCCAACAGGGTGGGGCT. It specifies CASSQQGGA. The CDR3 in its entirety is CASSQQGGAEQFF.

This clone was observed a few times. Mouse gene names apply. The read ends 4 residues early relative to the CDR3; the germline J gene fills the gap. The chain carries TRBV13-1 and TRBJ2-1; 11 bases match TRBD2. The CDR3 contains 16 residues. V shed 3 bases and J 1 base; nucleotides not matched to a gene: 3. Germline CDR1 reads NSHNY; CDR2 reads SYGAGN. CDR3 DNA (partial): TGTGCCAGCAGTGCCCGGACTGGGGGGAACTATGCT. Translated: CASSARTGGNYA. The CDR3 in its entirety is CASSARTGGNYAEQFF.

This clone was seen a few times. The gene symbols are mouse symbols. This sample also contains other DNA sequences that code for the same CDR3. The CDR3: CASSRQGGYAEQFF. Partial CDR3 DNA: TGTGCCAGCAGCCGACAGGGGGGGTATGCT. J is TRBJ2-1 and V is TRBV19; 9 positions match TRBD1. The read ends 4 residues shy of where the CDR3 ends; the end is completed using the germline J gene. The CDR3 length is 14 residues. V was pared by 5 bases and J by 4 bases, with 4 bases of the junction left unmatched. Germline lookup yields CDR1 FNHDT and CDR2 SITEND (reference sequence).

Comment on this clone: All gene names here are mouse names. The read falls 4 residues short of the CDR3 end, and the missing part is taken from the germline J gene. The rearrangement uses TRBV31 and TRBJ2-4, with 7 positions matching TRBD2. This CDR3 is built from 15 residues. CDR1 is GKSSPN and CDR2 is SITVG in the germline V gene. Unmatched junction bases numbered 9, after V lost 5 bases and J lost 1 base. The CDR3 bases that were read are TGTGCCTGGTCCCCGTGGGGGGATGGTCAAAAC. Its protein is CAWSPWGDGQN. The full-length CDR3 reads as CAWSPWGDGQNTLYF.